These T cell receptor beta chains were read from a single sample in a study of STAT3 mutations in large granular lymphocyte leukemia. The method was immunoSEQ multiplex PCR; TCRdb's version includes in-frame clones alone and lacks a portion of them. The repertoire holds around 3,700 clones, with 74% as singletons. The sequenced material came from peripheral blood mononuclear cells. The receptors shown here come from a man in his 60s with T-cell large granular lymphocyte leukemia. Some clones in this sample may be carry-over from other donors' samples. Each CDR3 is given with its conserved first and last residue. The order of the fields is CDR3 protein, V gene, J gene, D gene. The D gene is left open where the match is weak.

cdr3_aa: CASSSSWTSGRNAETQYF; v_call: TRBV27; j_call: TRBJ2-5; d_call: TRBD2
cdr3_aa: CASRGLDRNGEANYGYTF; v_call: TRBV25-1; j_call: TRBJ1-2; d_call: TRBD1
cdr3_aa: CASSLRTGYYEQYF; v_call: TRBV7-2; j_call: TRBJ2-7; d_call: TRBD1
cdr3_aa: CASSLEWGARYTEAFF; v_call: TRBV5-6; j_call: TRBJ1-1; d_call: -
cdr3_aa: CASSPHLIAEQFF; v_call: TRBV7-9; j_call: TRBJ2-1; d_call: -
cdr3_aa: CASSVTGHLNTEAFF; v_call: TRBV5-1; j_call: TRBJ1-1; d_call: -
cdr3_aa: CSVDGLAGGRETQYF; v_call: TRBV29-1; j_call: TRBJ2-5; d_call: TRBD2
cdr3_aa: CASSPGDLSSYEQYF; v_call: TRBV2; j_call: TRBJ2-7; d_call: -
cdr3_aa: CASSSPGGTNEKLFF; v_call: TRBV5-4; j_call: TRBJ1-4; d_call: -
cdr3_aa: CASSLTGTGDPGYTF; v_call: TRBV5-4; j_call: TRBJ1-2; d_call: TRBD1
cdr3_aa: CASRGWPNSNQPQHF; v_call: TRBV2; j_call: TRBJ1-5; d_call: -
cdr3_aa: CASSTTSSYNEQFF; v_call: TRBV13; j_call: TRBJ2-1; d_call: -
cdr3_aa: CAWSRGSNQPQHF; v_call: TRBV30; j_call: TRBJ1-5; d_call: -
cdr3_aa: CASGSGTYGYTF; v_call: TRBV28; j_call: TRBJ1-2; d_call: -
cdr3_aa: CASSISSSSPFF; v_call: TRBV6-1; j_call: TRBJ2-1; d_call: -
cdr3_aa: CASSLQLAVSSYNEQFF; v_call: TRBV5-4; j_call: TRBJ2-1; d_call: TRBD2
cdr3_aa: CASSLVGGGNFYEQYF; v_call: TRBV7-9; j_call: TRBJ2-7; d_call: -
cdr3_aa: CASSRTGSDYGYTF; v_call: TRBV6-5; j_call: TRBJ1-2; d_call: TRBD1
cdr3_aa: CASSEMAVVGPQYF; v_call: TRBV2; j_call: TRBJ2-7; d_call: -
cdr3_aa: CASSRGSRRGQPQHF; v_call: TRBV5-6; j_call: TRBJ1-5; d_call: -
cdr3_aa: CASSLEGQVPKQFF; v_call: TRBV7-2; j_call: TRBJ2-1; d_call: -
cdr3_aa: CAISGIAGSSYEQYF; v_call: TRBV10-3; j_call: TRBJ2-7; d_call: TRBD2
cdr3_aa: CSVALGGGYGYTF; v_call: TRBV29-1; j_call: TRBJ1-2; d_call: -
cdr3_aa: CATSRGTGAATNEKLFF; v_call: TRBV15; j_call: TRBJ1-4; d_call: TRBD1
cdr3_aa: CASLEVPGANVLTF; v_call: TRBV28; j_call: TRBJ2-6; d_call: -
cdr3_aa: CASSLSGTTYYTDTQYF; v_call: TRBV5-1; j_call: TRBJ2-3; d_call: TRBD2
cdr3_aa: CASSNRDSTDTEAFF; v_call: TRBV9; j_call: TRBJ1-1; d_call: -
cdr3_aa: CSVETLSSGAGYTF; v_call: TRBV29-1; j_call: TRBJ1-2; d_call: -
cdr3_aa: CASSLRTSVYNEQFF; v_call: TRBV5-4; j_call: TRBJ2-1; d_call: TRBD2
cdr3_aa: CSVEGLGEAFF; v_call: TRBV29-1; j_call: TRBJ1-1; d_call: -
cdr3_aa: CASSSASGIYEQYF; v_call: TRBV5-1; j_call: TRBJ2-7; d_call: TRBD2
cdr3_aa: CASSPPQTYEQYF; v_call: TRBV19; j_call: TRBJ2-7; d_call: -
cdr3_aa: CAWTRDRGEQYF; v_call: TRBV30; j_call: TRBJ2-7; d_call: TRBD1
cdr3_aa: CASSLSTLALNTEAFF; v_call: TRBV5-1; j_call: TRBJ1-1; d_call: -
cdr3_aa: CASSRYPGNPTNYGYTF; v_call: TRBV4-1; j_call: TRBJ1-2; d_call: -
cdr3_aa: CAWNQQGKGEQYF; v_call: TRBV30; j_call: TRBJ2-7; d_call: -
cdr3_aa: CAWSVGGSDTQYF; v_call: TRBV30; j_call: TRBJ2-3; d_call: -
cdr3_aa: CASVRDSTYNEQFF; v_call: TRBV7-2; j_call: TRBJ2-1; d_call: TRBD1
cdr3_aa: CASSIPTSGSEETQYF; v_call: TRBV7-8; j_call: TRBJ2-5; d_call: TRBD2
cdr3_aa: CASSLNEGNSGANVLTF; v_call: TRBV5-1; j_call: TRBJ2-6; d_call: -
cdr3_aa: CASSRTSSTYEQYF; v_call: TRBV7-9; j_call: TRBJ2-7; d_call: TRBD2
cdr3_aa: CASSLNTNNEQFF; v_call: TRBV5-1; j_call: TRBJ2-1; d_call: -
cdr3_aa: CASSELYEQYF; v_call: TRBV6-1; j_call: TRBJ2-7; d_call: -
cdr3_aa: CASGPGVGNRQIYEQYF; v_call: TRBV12-5; j_call: TRBJ2-7; d_call: -
cdr3_aa: CASSWTGTSYEQYF; v_call: TRBV5-1; j_call: TRBJ2-7; d_call: TRBD1
cdr3_aa: CASSLSFRGITGNEQFF; v_call: TRBV27; j_call: TRBJ2-1; d_call: -
cdr3_aa: CSVPGQGYEAFF; v_call: TRBV29-1; j_call: TRBJ1-1; d_call: TRBD1
cdr3_aa: CASSEDGLAGVTDTQYF; v_call: TRBV6-1; j_call: TRBJ2-3; d_call: TRBD2
cdr3_aa: CASSLGPWTPYNEQFF; v_call: TRBV5-4; j_call: TRBJ2-1; d_call: -
cdr3_aa: CSANDRSGTYGYTF; v_call: TRBV29-1; j_call: TRBJ1-2; d_call: -
cdr3_aa: CASRRGQGETQYF; v_call: TRBV5-8; j_call: TRBJ2-5; d_call: TRBD1
cdr3_aa: CASSLGQGIYEQYF; v_call: TRBV4-1; j_call: TRBJ2-7; d_call: TRBD1